These 29 T cell receptor beta chains originate from one sample sequenced in a study of blood T cells in healthy people across ages. With a J-beta primer mix and a sample-barcoded 5' primer, a second PCR ran about 6 to 11 cycles. Each CDR3 protein gets one entry after TCRdb re-called the 5' RACE reads with MiXCR. The sample includes roughly 1.4 million distinct CDR3 sequences, almost 60% of them seen just once. Sequencing input: blood. The receptors stem from a man aged 18-30 years in good health.

V gene TRBV5-1 combines with J gene TRBJ2-4; weak D call: TRBD1 (5 bases). V lost 0 bases to trimming and J lost 1 base, with 11 bases between them. This CDR3 spans 16 amino acids. The germline V gene encodes CDR1 SGHRS and CDR2 YFSETQ. The CDR3 nucleotides read TGCGCCAGCAGCTTGGGACAGCCTGGGGCCAAAAACATTCAGTACTTC. This sequence encodes CASSLGQPGAKNIQYF.

In the case of this clonotype: The CDR3 end shows no conserved phenylalanine or tryptophan, and so a read error is likely. The chain recombines TRBV20-1 with TRBJ2-5, with a possible D match to TRBD2 (6 bases). The CDR3 is 12 residues long. Deletions cut 4 bases from V and 5 bases from J, with 11 bases between. Germline V gives CDR1 DFQATT, CDR2 SNEGSKA (reference sequence). The CDR3 spells CSATLRGETQYC. The CDR3 bases are TGCAGTGCTACCTTGCGGGGCGAGACCCAGTACTGC.

The chain recombines TRBV7-2 with TRBJ1-1; 7 nucleotides align to TRBD1. This CDR3 is built from 13 residues. Germline values: CDR1 SGHTA, CDR2 FQGNSA. Unmatched junction bases numbered 7, after V lost 5 bases and J lost 7 bases. Here the CDR3 reads CASSRGQAGEAFF. The CDR3 bases are TGTGCCAGCAGCCGCGGACAGGCCGGTGAAGCTTTCTTT.

The CDR3 DNA follows: TGTGCCAGCAGGCCCCGGACAGGCGTTTACGAGCAGTACTTC. Residues: CASRPRTGVYEQYF. This chain uses TRBV6-2 or TRBV6-3 with TRBJ2-4, with TRBD1 matching 7 bases. The J call may be faulty, since TRBJ2-7 better matches the DNA end. In germline, CDR1 is MNHEY, CDR2 SVGEGT. The CDR3 runs to 14 residues.

The chain links TRBV20-1 to TRBJ2-4; TRBD1 or TRBD2 may be the D gene (6 bases each). CDR1 and CDR2 from the germline V gene are DFQATT and SNEGSKA (reference sequence). The CDR3 spans 15 residues. Trimming cost V 6 bases and J 0 bases, with 15 bases left between them. The CDR3 bases are TGCAGTGCGAGAATTCGGGGGCAAGCCAAAAACATTCAGTACTTC. It yields the protein CSARIRGQAKNIQYF.

The genes are TRBV24-1 and TRBJ2-1; 12 bases line up with TRBD2. The CDR3 is made up of 17 amino acids. The J segment lost 4 bases and the V segment lost 4 bases, leaving 7 bases of the junction unmatched. Per germline, CDR1 KGHDR and CDR2 SFDVKD. The DNA for the CDR3 is TGTGCCACCAGTGACACCGGACTAGCGGGGCCTTACAATGAGCAGTTCTTC. It codes for CATSDTGLAGPYNEQFF.

The chain recombines TRBV18 with TRBJ2-1; TRBD2 matches at 7 bases. Germline V gene sequence: CDR1 KGHSH, CDR2 LQKENI. This CDR3 contains 16 residues. With 3 bases clipped from V and 4 bases from J, the junction kept 9 bases outside the gene matches. CDR3 coding DNA: TGTGCCAGCTCACCGTCACTAGCGACAAGTTACAATGAGCAGTTCTTC. Its translation is CASSPSLATSYNEQFF.

This chain links TRBV7-9 with TRBJ1-1; tentatively, D is TRBD1 (5 bases). V was clipped by 1 base and J by 10 bases, with 10 bases between them. Germline V gives CDR1 SEHNR, CDR2 FQNEAQ (reference sequence). This CDR3 comprises 12 residues. CDR3 sequence: CASSLVQVAAFF. CDR3 DNA sequence: TGTGCCAGCAGCTTAGTACAGGTTGCAGCTTTCTTT.

CDR3 loop: CASTRAGQVSNEQFF. The CDR3 DNA reads as TGTGCCAGCACCAGAGCTGGACAGGTGTCCAATGAGCAGTTCTTC. The rearrangement links TRBV2 to TRBJ2-1; 7 bases align to TRBD1. Losses at the gene ends were 7 bases for V and 6 bases for J; bases not matched to a gene: 12. Germline CDR1 and CDR2: SNHLY and FYNNEI. There are 15 residues in the CDR3.

This clonotype showed up just a few times. The chain is built from TRBV29-1 and TRBJ1-2, with a tentative D call TRBD1 (6 bases). Germline assignment: CDR1 SQVTM and CDR2 ANQGSEA. Trimming took off 0 bases at V and 5 bases at J, with 13 bases between the two ends. This CDR3 comprises 14 residues. Here the CDR3 reads CSVEDQGRGYGYTF. CDR3 DNA sequence: TGCAGCGTTGAAGATCAGGGCAGGGGATATGGCTACACCTTC.

This sequence joins TRBV27 and TRBJ2-7; D not certain. Germline V gene data show CDR1 as MNHEY and CDR2 as SMNVEV (reference sequence). The CDR3 loop spans 14 amino acids. With 5 bases removed from V and 7 bases from J, the gap between germline ends came to 18 bases. DNA for the CDR3: TGTGCCAGCAGTACCCTGGGCGGCCCTCGGGAGCAGTACTTC. Protein: CASSTLGGPREQYF.

This clonotype was counted at least ten times. The V and J genes are TRBV7-2 and TRBJ2-3; D unresolved. There are 12 residues in the CDR3. Germline V gene lookup returns CDR1 SGHTA and CDR2 FQGNSA. The V end was cut by 4 bases, the J end by 5 bases, with 7 bases between. CDR3 sequence (DNA): TGTGCCAGCAGCTCCCTAGGAGATACGCAGTATTTT. Translating gives CASSSLGDTQYF. Supplemented by reference TRBV7-2 and TRBJ2-3, the full variable domain reads GAGVSQSPSNKVTEKGKDVELRCDPISGHTALYWYRQSLGQGLEFLIYFQGNSAPDKSGLPSDRFSAERTGGSVSTLTIQRTQQEDSAVYLCASSSLGDTQYFGPGTRLTVL.

The V and J genes are TRBV5-5 and TRBJ1-4; weak D call: TRBD1 (5 bases). Germline CDR1 and CDR2: SGHKS and YYEKEE (reference sequence). V was trimmed by 5 bases and J by 2 bases, leaving 16 bases between them. This CDR3 is 16 amino acids long. CDR3 DNA sequence: TGTGCCAGCAGGCGGGACCAAATGAGGACTAATGAAAAACTGTTTTTT. It codes for CASRRDQMRTNEKLFF.

The genes are TRBV11-1 and TRBJ2-3; D unclear. V was pared by 5 bases and J by 3 bases, with 12 bases between. The CDR3 has 14 residues. CDR1 SGHAT and CDR2 FQDESV come from the germline V gene (reference sequence). The CDR3 loop reads CASSVTPATDTQYF. The CDR3 coding sequence is TGTGCCAGCAGCGTCACCCCGGCGACAGATACGCAGTATTTT.

The genes are TRBV7-8 and TRBJ2-7; a weak D match, TRBD1 (5 bases). Trimming left V 5 bases short and J 5 bases short, with 16 bases between. The V gene's germline CDR1 is SGHVS and CDR2 FQNEAQ. The CDR3 runs 14 residues. The CDR3 is CASSGRLDIHEQYF. The CDR3 DNA is TGTGCCAGCAGCGGGCGTCTGGACATCCACGAGCAGTACTTC.

This chain uses TRBV7-8 with TRBJ2-3, with D maybe TRBD2 (5 bases). Germline CDR1 reads SGHVS; CDR2 reads FQNEAQ. This CDR3 has 15 residues. With 5 bases removed from V and 4 bases from J, the gap between germline ends came to 16 bases. CDR3 amino acids: CASSHSEGVADTQYF. CDR3 bases: TGTGCCAGCAGCCATAGCGAGGGAGTGGCAGATACGCAGTATTTT.

The chain employs TRBV7-9 and TRBJ2-5; the match to TRBD2 covers 11 bases. Trimming took 11 bases from V and 2 from J; bases not matched to a gene: 4. The CDR3 length is 13 residues. The germline CDR1 and CDR2 sequences are SEHNR and FQNEAQ (reference sequence). The CDR3 bases are TGTGCCTGGGGGACTAGCGGACAAGAGACCCAGTACTTC. It translates to CAWGTSGQETQYF. The whole variable domain, remainder taken from reference TRBV7-9 and TRBJ2-5, is DTGVSQNPRHKITKRGQNVTFRCDPISEHNRLYWYRQTLGQGPEFLTYFQNEAQLEKSRLLSDRFSAERPKGSFSTLEIQRTEQGDSAMYLCAWGTSGQETQYFGPGTRLLVL.

This chain connects TRBV27 to TRBJ2-2; TRBD1 matches at 7 bases. This CDR3 has 13 residues. V trimming: 5 bases; J trimming: 6 bases; junction bases outside the gene matches: 3. Germline CDR1 and CDR2: MNHEY and SMNVEV (reference sequence). The CDR3 here is CASSMTGSGELFF. The DNA of the CDR3 is TGTGCCAGCAGTATGACAGGGTCCGGGGAGCTGTTTTTT.

This chain connects TRBV15 to TRBJ2-4, with 9 bases identical to TRBD2. The DNA matches TRBJ2-5 better at its end, which makes the J call doubtful. Per the germline V gene, CDR1 is LNHNV and CDR2 is YYDKDF (reference sequence). The CDR3 covers 17 residues. The CDR3 is CATSRDRASGIRETQYF. DNA for the CDR3: TGTGCCACCAGCAGAGATCGGGCTAGCGGGATTCGAGAGACCCAGTACTTC.

This clonotype was counted a few times. This chain joins TRBV6-5 and TRBJ2-5; 11 nucleotides align to TRBD2. The CDR3 consists of 16 residues. Germline V lookup: CDR1 MNHEY, CDR2 SVGAGI. The trim removed 0 bases at V and 4 bases at J, leaving 4 bases unmatched. The CDR3 is CASSYSSSGGLETQYF. CDR3 bases: TGTGCCAGCAGTTACTCGTCTAGCGGGGGGTTAGAGACCCAGTACTTC.

The chain recombines TRBV20-1 with TRBJ2-7, with D possibly TRBD2 on 6 matching bases. Trimming took 3 bases from V and 3 from J, leaving 18 bases between them. Germline CDR1 reads DFQATT; CDR2 reads SNEGSKA (reference sequence). This CDR3 comprises 15 residues. The CDR3 nucleotides read TGCAGTGCTAGGGGCGGCGCGGGGCTTAACTACGAGCAGTACTTC. This sequence encodes CSARGGAGLNYEQYF.

The genes are TRBV27 and TRBJ2-2; D not resolved. CDR3 length: 14 residues. In germline, CDR1 is MNHEY, CDR2 SMNVEV (reference sequence). Deletions cut 1 base from V and 7 bases from J, with 10 bases between. The CDR3 coding sequence is TGTGCCAGCAGTTTATACGACGCTCTCGGGGAGCTGTTTTTT. Translation gives CASSLYDALGELFF.

This clonotype was seen repeatedly, ten times or more. An end of the junction differs from the germline gene, which may be a read error. The rearrangement uses TRBV12-3 or TRBV12-4 and TRBJ2-5; the D gene is possibly TRBD1 (6 bases). The CDR3 spans 13 residues. The CDR3 region has the DNA TGCGCCAGCAGACCAACAGGGCAAGAGACCCAGTACTTC. Encoded protein: CASRPTGQETQYF.

The chain uses TRBV11-1 and TRBJ2-1; 7 bases fit TRBD2. Germline CDR1 reads SGHAT; CDR2 reads FQDESV (reference sequence). This CDR3 is 16 amino acids long. Trimming took 5 bases from V and 5 from J; bases not matched to a gene: 12. As DNA, the CDR3 is TGTGCCAGCAGCGCCGTAGCGGGCCTGGGGGACAATGAGCAGTTCTTC. Its protein is CASSAVAGLGDNEQFF.

The genes are TRBV5-6 and TRBJ1-1; no reliable D call. The germline CDR1 and CDR2 sequences are SGHDT and YYEEEE. The CDR3 is 13 amino acids. V lost 4 bases and J lost 2, with 9 bases in between. CDR3 sequence (DNA): TGTGCCAGCAGCACAGCAGGAAACACTGAAGCTTTCTTT. It specifies CASSTAGNTEAFF.

The chain has TRBV4-1 and TRBJ2-1; D ambiguous. Germline V gives CDR1 MGHRA, CDR2 YSYEKL. The CDR3 runs 13 residues. Trimming removed 1 base at V and 7 bases at J, with 8 bases between. The CDR3, as DNA: TGCGCCAGCAGCCAAGTCCAGCCAAATGAGCAGTTCTTC. It translates to CASSQVQPNEQFF.

The genes are TRBV5-1 and TRBJ1-2; D not resolved. Germline lookup yields CDR1 SGHRS and CDR2 YFSETQ. Deletions cut 0 bases from V and 4 bases from J, with 10 bases between. CDR3 length: 14 amino acids. CDR3 bases: TGCGCCAGCAGCTTGGGCACAAGGACCTATGGCTACACCTTC. Translated, it gives CASSLGTRTYGYTF.

The chain employs TRBV7-2 and TRBJ1-4, with a weak D call TRBD1 (6 bases). The V gene lost 5 bases and the J gene lost 13 bases, with 20 bases spanning the gap. Germline assignment: CDR1 SGHTA and CDR2 FQGNSA. The CDR3 runs 14 residues. The chain's CDR3 is CASSEQGLNKGLFF. The CDR3 region has the DNA TGTGCCAGCAGCGAACAGGGACTAAACAAGGGACTGTTTTTT.

The chain combines TRBV7-9 with TRBJ2-4; D not resolved. The V gene's germline CDR1 is SEHNR and CDR2 FQNEAQ (reference sequence). V was clipped by 5 bases and J by 4 bases, with 9 bases between them. This CDR3 has 13 amino acids. CDR3 sequence: CASSTDGKNIQYF. The DNA of the CDR3 is TGTGCCAGCAGCACGGACGGAAAAAACATTCAGTACTTC.